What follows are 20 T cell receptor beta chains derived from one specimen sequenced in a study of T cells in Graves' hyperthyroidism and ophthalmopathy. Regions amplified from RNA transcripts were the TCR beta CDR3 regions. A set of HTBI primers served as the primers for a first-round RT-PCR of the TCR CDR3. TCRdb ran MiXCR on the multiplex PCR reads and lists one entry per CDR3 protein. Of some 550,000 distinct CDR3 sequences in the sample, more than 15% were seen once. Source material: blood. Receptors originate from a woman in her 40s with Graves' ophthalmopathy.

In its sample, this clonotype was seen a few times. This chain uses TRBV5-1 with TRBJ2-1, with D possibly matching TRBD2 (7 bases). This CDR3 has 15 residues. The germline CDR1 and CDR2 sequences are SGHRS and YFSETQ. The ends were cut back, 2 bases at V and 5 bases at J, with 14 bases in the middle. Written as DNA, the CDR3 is TGCGCCAGCAGCTTCGGGGGGCGTCCTAACAATGAGCAGTTCTTC. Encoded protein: CASSFGGRPNNEQFF.

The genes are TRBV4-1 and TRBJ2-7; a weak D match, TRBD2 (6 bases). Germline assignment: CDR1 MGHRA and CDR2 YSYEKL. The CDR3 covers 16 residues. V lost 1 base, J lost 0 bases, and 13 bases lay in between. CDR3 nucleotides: TGCGCCAGCAGCCAAGCCCCGGGGAGGTTCTCCTACGAGCAGTACTTC. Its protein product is CASSQAPGRFSYEQYF.

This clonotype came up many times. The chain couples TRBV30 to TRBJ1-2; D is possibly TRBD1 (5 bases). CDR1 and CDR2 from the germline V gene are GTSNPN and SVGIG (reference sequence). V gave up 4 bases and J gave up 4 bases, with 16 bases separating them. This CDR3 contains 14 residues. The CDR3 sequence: CAWTAGGTSYGYTF. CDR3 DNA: TGTGCCTGGACGGCCGGAGGGACCAGCTATGGCTACACCTTC.

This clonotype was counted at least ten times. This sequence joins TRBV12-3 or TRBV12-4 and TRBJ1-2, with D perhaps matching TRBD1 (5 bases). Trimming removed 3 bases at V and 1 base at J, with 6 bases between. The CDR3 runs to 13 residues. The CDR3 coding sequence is TGTGCCAGCAGTTTGGACATTAACTATGGCTACACCTTC. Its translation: CASSLDINYGYTF.

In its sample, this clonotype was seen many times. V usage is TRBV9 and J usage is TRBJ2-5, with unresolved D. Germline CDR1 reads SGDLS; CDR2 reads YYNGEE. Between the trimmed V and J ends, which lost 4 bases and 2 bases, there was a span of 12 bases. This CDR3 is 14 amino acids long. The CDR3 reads CASSPDVKQETQYF. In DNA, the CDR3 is TGTGCCAGCAGCCCAGACGTCAAACAAGAGACCCAGTACTTC.

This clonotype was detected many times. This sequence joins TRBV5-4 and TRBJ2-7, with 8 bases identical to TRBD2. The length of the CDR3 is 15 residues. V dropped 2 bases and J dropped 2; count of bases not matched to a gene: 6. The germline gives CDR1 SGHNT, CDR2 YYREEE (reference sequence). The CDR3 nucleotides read TGTGCCAGCAGCTTTGGGGGTAGCGGGGCCTACGAGCAGTACTTC. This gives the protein CASSFGGSGAYEQYF.

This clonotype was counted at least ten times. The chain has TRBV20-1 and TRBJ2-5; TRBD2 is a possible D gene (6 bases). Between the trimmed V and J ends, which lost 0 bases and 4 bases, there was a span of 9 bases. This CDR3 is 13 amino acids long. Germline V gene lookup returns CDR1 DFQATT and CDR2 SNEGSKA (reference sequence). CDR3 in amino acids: CSARDLGGETQYF. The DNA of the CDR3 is TGCAGTGCTAGAGATCTGGGGGGAGAGACCCAGTACTTC.

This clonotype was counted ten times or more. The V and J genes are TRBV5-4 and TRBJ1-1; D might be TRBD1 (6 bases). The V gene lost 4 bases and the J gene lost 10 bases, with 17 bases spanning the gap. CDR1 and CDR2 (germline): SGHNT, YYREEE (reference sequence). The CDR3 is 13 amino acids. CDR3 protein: CASSVTTGGRAFF. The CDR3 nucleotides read TGTGCCAGCAGCGTCACTACCGGGGGGCGAGCTTTCTTT.

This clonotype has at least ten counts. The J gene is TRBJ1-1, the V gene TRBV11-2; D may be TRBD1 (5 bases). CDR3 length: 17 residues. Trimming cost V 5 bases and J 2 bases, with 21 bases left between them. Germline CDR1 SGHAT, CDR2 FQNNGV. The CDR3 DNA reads TGTGCCAGCAGCCCGAGAAACTTCCGTCAGGGAAACACTGAAGCTTTCTTT. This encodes CASSPRNFRQGNTEAFF.

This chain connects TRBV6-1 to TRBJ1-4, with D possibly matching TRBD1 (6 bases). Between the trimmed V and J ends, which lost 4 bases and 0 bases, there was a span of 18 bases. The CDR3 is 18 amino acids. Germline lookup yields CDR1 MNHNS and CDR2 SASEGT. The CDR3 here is CASSGGQGLGATNEKLFF. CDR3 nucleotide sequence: TGTGCCAGCAGTGGCGGGCAGGGGTTAGGAGCAACTAATGAAAAACTGTTTTTT.

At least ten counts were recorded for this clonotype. The CDR3 region is CAWSLTGVLTEAFF. The DNA for the CDR3 is TGTGCCTGGAGTTTAACAGGGGTTCTGACTGAAGCTTTCTTT. The chain carries TRBV30 and TRBJ1-1, with 7 bases that match TRBD1. The CDR3 is made up of 14 amino acids. CDR1 is GTSNPN, CDR2 SVGIG, per germline (reference sequence). Trimming at V came to 2 bases and at J to 5 bases, leaving 8 bases not matched to a gene.

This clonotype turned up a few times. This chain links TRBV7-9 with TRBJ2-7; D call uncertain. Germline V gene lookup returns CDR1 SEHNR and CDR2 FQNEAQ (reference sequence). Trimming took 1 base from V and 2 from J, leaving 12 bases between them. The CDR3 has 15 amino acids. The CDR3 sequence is CASSLGAWAAYEQYF. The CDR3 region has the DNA TGTGCCAGCAGCTTAGGGGCCTGGGCGGCCTACGAGCAGTACTTC. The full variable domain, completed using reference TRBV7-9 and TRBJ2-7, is DTGVSQNPRHKITKRGQNVTFRCDPISEHNRLYWYRQTLGQGPEFLTYFQNEAQLEKSRLLSDRFSAERPKGSFSTLEIQRTEQGDSAMYLCASSLGAWAAYEQYFGPGTRLTVT.

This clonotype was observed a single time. DNA for the CDR3: TGTGCCAGCAGCCAAGGCCTGACTAGCGGGGAGGAGACCCAGTACTTC. This codes for CASSQGLTSGEETQYF. The gene calls are TRBV3-1 and TRBJ2-5; 11 nucleotides agree with TRBD2. Unmatched junction bases numbered 6, after V lost 1 base and J lost 5 bases. Germline CDR1 and CDR2: LGHDT and YNNKEL (reference sequence). The CDR3 runs to 16 residues.

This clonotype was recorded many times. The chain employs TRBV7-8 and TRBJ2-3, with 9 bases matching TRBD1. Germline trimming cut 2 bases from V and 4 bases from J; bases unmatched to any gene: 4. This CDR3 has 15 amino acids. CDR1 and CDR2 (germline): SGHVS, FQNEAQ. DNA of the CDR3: TGTGCCAGCAGCTTATCGGGACAGGGTGCAGATACGCAGTATTTT. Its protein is CASSLSGQGADTQYF.

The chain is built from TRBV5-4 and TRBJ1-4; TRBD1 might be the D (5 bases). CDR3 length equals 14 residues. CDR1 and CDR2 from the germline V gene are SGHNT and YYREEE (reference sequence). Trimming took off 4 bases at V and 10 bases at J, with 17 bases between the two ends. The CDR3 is CASSPDRGGGKLFF. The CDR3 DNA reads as TGTGCCAGCAGCCCGGACCGGGGCGGCGGAAAACTGTTTTTT.

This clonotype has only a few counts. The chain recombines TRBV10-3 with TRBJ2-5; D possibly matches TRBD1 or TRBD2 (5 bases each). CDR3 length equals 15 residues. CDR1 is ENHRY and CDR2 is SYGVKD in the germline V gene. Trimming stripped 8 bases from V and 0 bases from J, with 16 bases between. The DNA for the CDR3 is TGTGCCATCGAGGGGCGGATATCGTACCAAGAGACCCAGTACTTC. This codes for CAIEGRISYQETQYF.

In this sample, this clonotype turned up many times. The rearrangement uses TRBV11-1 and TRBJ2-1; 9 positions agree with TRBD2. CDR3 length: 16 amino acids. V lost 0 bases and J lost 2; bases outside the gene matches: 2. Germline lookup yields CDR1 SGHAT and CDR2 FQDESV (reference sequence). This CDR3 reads CASSLALAGTYNEQFF. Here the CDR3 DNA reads TGTGCCAGCAGCTTAGCCCTAGCGGGGACCTACAATGAGCAGTTCTTC.

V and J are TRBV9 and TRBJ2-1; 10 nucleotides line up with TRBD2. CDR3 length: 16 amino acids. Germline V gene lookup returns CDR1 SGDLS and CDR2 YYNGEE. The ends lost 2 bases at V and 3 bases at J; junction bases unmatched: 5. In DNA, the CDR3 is TGTGCCAGCAGCGTCCTTAGCGGGGGGAACTACAATGAGCAGTTCTTC. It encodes CASSVLSGGNYNEQFF.

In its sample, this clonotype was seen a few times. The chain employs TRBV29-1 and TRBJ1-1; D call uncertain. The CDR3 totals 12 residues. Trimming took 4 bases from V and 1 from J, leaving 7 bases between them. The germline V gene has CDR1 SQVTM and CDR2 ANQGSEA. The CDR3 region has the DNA TGCAGCGTTGTTGTGGGGAACACTGAAGCTTTCTTT. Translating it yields CSVVVGNTEAFF.

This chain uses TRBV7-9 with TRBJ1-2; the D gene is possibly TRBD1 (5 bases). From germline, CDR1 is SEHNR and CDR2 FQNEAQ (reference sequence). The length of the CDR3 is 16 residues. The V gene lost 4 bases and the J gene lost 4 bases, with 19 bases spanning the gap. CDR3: CASSSLISGGIYGYTF. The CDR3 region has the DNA TGTGCCAGCAGCTCCCTAATTTCGGGGGGGATCTATGGCTACACCTTC.